This record covers a single T cell receptor beta chain. Its target is unknown. The source of the sample is a study of graft-versus-host responses after intestinal transplantation. Study-level information: Each recipient received a multivisceral, liver-intestinal, or isolated intestinal graft. The whole recipient group had anti-thymocyte globulin induction followed by tacrolimus and steroids for around three years.

Profiled with immunoSEQ multiplex PCR; TCRdb holds only in-frame clones, not every one. Of roughly 96,000 clones detected, 90% to 95% appear once; the ten largest clones hold 0.5%. Study outcomes and limitations: Graft-donor T cell macrochimerism coincided with high graft-versus-host to host-versus-graft clonal ratios in allografts. Peak circulating GvH clone levels were associated with early post-transplant HvG declines.

This TCR was recovered from a human donor who received an intestinal transplant. Sample: unstimulated CD8+ T cells sorted from spleen or lymph node cells, taken before intestinal transplant.

This chain's CDR3 is CASSSTGTSYEQYF. The CDR3 DNA reads as TGTGCCAGCAGCTCTACAGGGACCTCCTACGAGCAGTACTTC. V and J are TRBV11-1 and TRBJ2-7, with D possibly TRBD1 on 6 matching bases. The CDR3 contains 14 residues. Germline V gene data show CDR1 as SGHAT and CDR2 as FQDESV (reference sequence). V dropped 4 bases and J dropped 0 bases, with 10 bases sitting between them.